This T cell receptor beta chain was identified in a study of blood T cells in healthy people across ages. Broader study findings: Donor CMV status, an unknown factor, possibly confounded changes in expanded clonotypes. Leaving the PBMCs unsorted stopped any conclusive comparison of naive versus antigen-experienced cells.

Then a second PCR, running about 7 to 11 cycles, was carried out with a sample-barcoded 5' primer and a J-beta primer mix. From the 5' RACE reads, TCRdb called clonotypes with MiXCR, one entry per CDR3 protein. The table includes some 1.5 million distinct CDR3 sequences, 35% to 45% detected once. V was trimmed by 1 base and J by 4 bases, leaving 10 bases between them. This CDR3 region has 14 residues. Germline V gene sequence: CDR1 LGHNA, CDR2 YNFKEQ. About this clonotype: The target antigen is unknown.

The specimen was blood. The V and J genes are TRBV4-2 and TRBJ1-2; the D gene is possibly TRBD1 (5 bases). This clonotype was obtained from a woman aged 18-30 years in good health. This chain's CDR3 is CASSQGEGSYGYTF. Here the CDR3 DNA reads TGTGCCAGCAGCCAAGGTGAGGGGAGCTATGGCTACACCTTC.